These T cell receptor beta chains were read from a single sample in a study of blood T cells in healthy people across ages. TCRdb analysed the 5' RACE reads with MiXCR anew, one entry per CDR3 protein. The sample lists about 720,000 distinct CDR3 sequences, approximately 21% occurring once. Input material: blood. The receptor set was obtained from a man in his 70s in good health. The CDR3 runs from the conserved cysteine through the conserved F or W. Fields, in order: J gene, clone size, V gene, D gene, CDR3 DNA, CDR3 protein. A D gene is named only where the DNA matches it firmly. Clone sizes are given selectively: once, few, many, or a class where the clone is expanded.

>TRBJ1-6|few|TRBV10-2|NA
TGCGCCAGCAGTAGGACGGGTCCCCCCTATAATTCACCCCTCCACTTT
CASSRTGPPYNSPLHF
>TRBJ2-4|NA|TRBV10-3|NA
TGTGCCATCAGGGCGGGGGCGAAAAACATTCAGTACTTC
CAIRAGAKNIQYF
>TRBJ1-4|NA|TRBV6-5|TRBD1
TGTGCCAGCAGCCAATCCCGGGACAGGGGGTTCAAACTGTTTTTT
CASSQSRDRGFKLFF
>TRBJ2-2|few|TRBV12-3/TRBV12-4|TRBD2
TGTGCCAGCAGTTCTACCCCCGGGACTAGGCGACCCGGGGAGCTGTTTTTT
CASSSTPGTRRPGELFF
>TRBJ2-1|few|TRBV7-9|TRBD1
TGTGCCAGCAGTTTTTCATCCGGGACAGGGAAGGACAATGAGCAGTTCTTC
CASSFSSGTGKDNEQFF
>TRBJ2-6|NA|TRBV5-1|NA
TGCGCCAGCAGCTCGGTCACGGGGTATGCTGGGGCCAACGTCCTGACTTTC
CASSSVTGYAGANVLTF
>TRBJ1-5|few|TRBV2|TRBD1
TGTGCCAGCAGTTACTTTCAGGGGGCGAGTGGCAATCAGCCCCAGCATTTT
CASSYFQGASGNQPQHF
>TRBJ2-1|few|TRBV7-9|NA
TGTGCCAGCACCGTGGACGCGACGAGCTCCTACAATGAGCAGTTCTTC
CASTVDATSSYNEQFF
>TRBJ2-7|NA|TRBV11-2|NA
TGTGCCAGCAGGCCTAGCAGGGTCTTCCCGTACGAGCAGTACTTC
CASRPSRVFPYEQYF
>TRBJ2-1|few|TRBV20-1|TRBD2
TGCAGTGCTGGAAAACCGGGACTAGGGGACAATGAGCAGTTCTTC
CSAGKPGLGDNEQFF
>TRBJ2-3|few|TRBV7-2|TRBD2
TGTGCCAGCAGCTGGGGACTAGCGGGAGTTCGAGATACGCAGTATTTT
CASSWGLAGVRDTQYF
>TRBJ1-1|NA|TRBV5-1|NA
TGCGCCAGCAGCTTGGGAAGGTATAATGAAGCTTTCTTT
CASSLGRYNEAFF
>TRBJ1-1|few|TRBV20-1|NA
TGCAGTGCTAGGACAGCGAACATGAACACTGAAGCTTTCTTT
CSARTANMNTEAFF
>TRBJ2-5|NA|TRBV5-1|TRBD2
TGCGCCAGCAGCTCACGGACTAGCGGGCAAGAGACCCAGTACTTC
CASSSRTSGQETQYF
>TRBJ2-7|NA|TRBV12-3/TRBV12-4|NA
TGTGCCAGCAGCTTCATGGGCTCCTACGAGCAGTACTTC
CASSFMGSYEQYF
>TRBJ2-3|few|TRBV5-1|TRBD1
TGCGCCAGCAGCTTTGAGGCTACAGGGGGCGTCGATACGCAGTATTTT
CASSFEATGGVDTQYF
>TRBJ1-3|once|TRBV12-3/TRBV12-4|TRBD1
TGTGCCAGCAGTTTAAAGGCCCTTGACAGGGGGCTTGACACCATATATTTT
CASSLKALDRGLDTIYF
>TRBJ1-5|NA|TRBV20-1|NA
TGCAGTGCTAGAGATCCGTCTGGGCCGGGATACAATCAGCCCCAGCATTTT
CSARDPSGPGYNQPQHF
>TRBJ2-7|NA|TRBV7-8|NA
TGTGCCAGCAGCTTAGTTCCCAGAGACGAGCAGTACTTC
CASSLVPRDEQYF
>TRBJ2-6|NA|TRBV28|TRBD2
TGTGCCAGCATTTCAGGACTAGCGGGGGTAGGGGCCAACGTCCTGACTTTC
CASISGLAGVGANVLTF
>TRBJ2-3|few|TRBV7-2|NA
TGTGCCAGCAGTCAGGGCTATCGGGGGAGCACAGATACGCAGTATTTT
CASSQGYRGSTDTQYF
>TRBJ1-3|once|TRBV15|NA
TGTGCCACCAGCAGGGGTACAGGGTACGAAAACACCATATATTTT
CATSRGTGYENTIYF
>TRBJ2-6|NA|TRBV7-2|NA
TGTGCCAGCAGCAACCGCAACACTGGGGCCAACGTCCTGACTTTC
CASSNRNTGANVLTF
>TRBJ2-1|NA|TRBV6-2/TRBV6-3|NA
TGTGCCAGCACTCCCTTTGGGGGGCTGCTTTACAATGAGCAGTTCTTC
CASTPFGGLLYNEQFF
>TRBJ2-2|NA|TRBV27|TRBD2
TGTGCCAGCGGGAGGGACCCGAACACCGGGGAGCTGTTTTTT
CASGRDPNTGELFF
>TRBJ2-2|few|TRBV7-2|NA
TGTGCCAGCAGCCGACTGGGACATCACAACACCGGGGAGCTGTTTTTT
CASSRLGHHNTGELFF
>TRBJ2-1|NA|TRBV28|NA
TGTGCCAGCGGACCCAATGAGCAGTTCTTC
CASGPNEQFF
>TRBJ1-1|NA|TRBV24-1|NA
TGTGCCACCAGTGATTTGGGTGCCGCCGTACTTAACACTGAAGCTTTCTTT
CATSDLGAAVLNTEAFF
>TRBJ2-5|few|TRBV12-3/TRBV12-4|NA
TGTGCCAGCAGTTTTAAAACGTACCAAGAGACCCAGTACTTC
CASSFKTYQETQYF
>TRBJ2-7|once|TRBV28|NA
TGTGCCAGCAGATCCACGCTGACTATAAGCGAGCAGTACTTC
CASRSTLTISEQYF
>TRBJ2-7|NA|TRBV4-1|NA
TGCGCCAGCAGCCAAGAAGGTCACGAGCAGTACTTC
CASSQEGHEQYF
>TRBJ2-4|NA|TRBV28|TRBD1
TGTGCCAGCAGTCTCCAGGGGGCCCACATTCAGTACTTC
CASSLQGAHIQYF
>TRBJ2-3|NA|TRBV20-1|NA
TGCAGTGCGACCGGGACGAAAGATTATACGCAGTATTTT
CSATGTKDYTQYF
>TRBJ2-3|NA|TRBV4-3|TRBD2
TGCGCCAGCAGCCAACTAGCGGGAGCAGATACGCAGTATTTT
CASSQLAGADTQYF
>TRBJ2-3|NA|TRBV9|NA
TGTGCCAGCAGCCCCTTTGGAGGGCTCACAGATACGCAGTATTTT
CASSPFGGLTDTQYF
>TRBJ1-2|NA|TRBV3-1|TRBD1
TGTGCCAGCAGCCTGGGCACAGGGGGTTTCTATGGCTACACCTTC
CASSLGTGGFYGYTF
>TRBJ2-1|few|TRBV12-3/TRBV12-4|TRBD1
TGTGCCAGCAGTTCCGGACAGGGGTGGACCCAGTTCTTC
CASSSGQGWTQFF
>TRBJ2-3|many|TRBV18|NA
TGTGCCAGCCCTCAGGGGGGGCCAGATACGCAGTATTTT
CASPQGGPDTQYF
>TRBJ1-5|NA|TRBV29-1|TRBD1
TGCAGCGTAATTCCAGGGGGGGGAAGCAATCAGCCCCAGCATTTT
CSVIPGGGSNQPQHF
>TRBJ1-2|NA|TRBV10-3|TRBD1
TGTGCCATCCAGGCAGGGACAGGGCAATATGGCTACACCTTC
CAIQAGTGQYGYTF
>TRBJ1-4|many|TRBV4-3|NA
TGCGCCAGCAGCCAGGAGGGGATTGGGGAACTGTTTTTT
CASSQEGIGELFF
>TRBJ2-1|NA|TRBV7-3|TRBD2
TGTGCCAGCAGCCCCCAAGGTGGCGGGGGTGAGAACCGGTACTTC
CASSPQGGGGENRYF
>TRBJ2-5|few|TRBV6-5|NA
TGTGCCAGCAGCTCAATATCCCGCCACCCAGAGACCCAGTACTTC
CASSSISRHPETQYF
>TRBJ2-3|many|TRBV20-1|NA
TGCAGTGCTAGCTCTTCCAGTGGTGGTGTCACAGATACGCAGTATTTT
CSASSSSGGVTDTQYF
>TRBJ2-7|few|TRBV3-1|NA
TGTGCCAGCAGCCAAATCAACCAGGGCTACGAGCAGTACTTC
CASSQINQGYEQYF
>TRBJ2-4|many|TRBV12-3/TRBV12-4|TRBD1
TGTGCCAGCAGTTTCCCTGACAGGGGAGACATTCAGTACTTC
CASSFPDRGDIQYF
>TRBJ2-7|NA|TRBV19|NA
TGTGCCAGTAGTGTCCAAGCTTGGGGCTACGAGCAGTACTTC
CASSVQAWGYEQYF
>TRBJ2-1|few|TRBV3-1|TRBD2
TGTGCCAGCAGCCAGGATCGAGTTCCAGCGGGGGGCCCAATCAGCTCCTACAATGAGCAGTTCTTC
CASSQDRVPAGGPISSYNEQFF